These 27 T cell receptor beta chains came from one sample sequenced in a study of beta chain features in type 1 diabetes. All of the isolated RNA was reverse transcribed, so expressed TCRB transcripts were sequenced. Method: immunoSEQ multiplex PCR; TCRdb's copy keeps in-frame clones and lacks some. The sample has approximately 160,000 clones, less than 9.5% seen once. Sequencing was performed on central memory CD4+ T cells from blood. Source of these receptors: a woman aged 18-30 years in good health.

This clone has just a few counts. The chain couples TRBV7-6 to TRBJ2-2, with a weak D call TRBD2 (6 bases). CDR1 SGHVS and CDR2 FNYEAQ come from the germline V gene. This CDR3 spans 14 amino acids. V was pared by 7 bases and J by 0 bases, with 9 bases between. The chain's CDR3 is CASMGGTNTGELFF. The CDR3 nucleotides read TGTGCCAGCATGGGGGGTACGAACACCGGGGAGCTGTTTTTT.

There are a few counts of this clone. This chain links TRBV2 with TRBJ2-3; perhaps TRBD2 as D (6 bases). This CDR3 has 14 amino acids. Germline CDR1 is SNHLY and CDR2 is FYNNEI. Trimming stripped 5 bases from V and 4 bases from J, with 13 bases between. The CDR3 protein is CASSRGSSPDTQYF. CDR3 nucleotide sequence: TGTGCCAGCAGTCGGGGGAGCTCCCCAGATACGCAGTATTTT. Drawing the rest from reference TRBV2 and TRBJ2-3, the complete variable domain is EPEVTQTPSHQVTQMGQEVILRCVPISNHLYFYWYRQILGQKVEFLVSFYNNEISEKSEIFDDQFSVERPDGSNFTLKIRSTKLEDSAMYFCASSRGSSPDTQYFGPGTRLTVL.

CDR3 sequence reads: CAWRQGLSTDTQYF. The CDR3 nucleotides read TGTGCCTGGAGACAGGGATTAAGCACAGATACGCAGTATTTT. J is TRBJ2-3 and V is TRBV30; D perhaps matches TRBD1 (6 bases). The germline V gene encodes CDR1 GTSNPN and CDR2 SVGIG (reference sequence). The V and J ends lost 3 bases and 0 bases respectively, with 10 bases between them. The CDR3 covers 14 residues.

This clone turned up a few times. The gene calls are TRBV7-9 and TRBJ2-6; tentatively, D is TRBD2 (5 bases). The CDR3 sequence is 14 residues long. The V gene lost 5 bases and the J gene lost 5 bases, with 10 bases spanning the gap. Germline-derived CDR1 and CDR2 are SEHNR and FQNEAQ (reference sequence). The chain's CDR3 is CASSATGRANVLTF. The CDR3 nucleotides are TGTGCCAGCAGCGCAACCGGGAGGGCCAACGTCCTGACTTTC.

This clone was picked up a small number of times. The V gene is TRBV18, the J gene TRBJ1-2; 12 nucleotides match TRBD1. Germline-derived CDR1 and CDR2 are KGHSH and LQKENI. The trim removed 6 bases at V and 5 bases at J, leaving 7 bases unmatched. The CDR3 is 15 amino acids. The CDR3 region is CASSTGTGGHYGYTF. As DNA, the CDR3 is TGTGCCAGCTCCACCGGGACAGGGGGCCATTATGGCTACACCTTC.

The CDR3 region is CASSFMPRSNTEAFF. CDR3 DNA sequence: TGCGCCAGCAGCTTTATGCCCAGATCGAACACTGAAGCTTTCTTT. The chain recombines TRBV5-1 with TRBJ1-1, with D hard to call. In germline, CDR1 is SGHRS, CDR2 YFSETQ. Trimming pared 2 bases from V and 1 base from J, leaving 12 bases between. The CDR3 is 15 residues long.

This clone has just a few counts. The genes are TRBV7-9 and TRBJ2-1, with a tentative D call TRBD1 (5 bases). Germline CDR1 and CDR2: SEHNR and FQNEAQ (reference sequence). This CDR3 has 13 residues. V lost 5 bases and J lost 10, with 15 bases in between. The CDR3 sequence is CASSPRQPWEQFF. The CDR3 nucleotides are TGTGCCAGCAGCCCCAGACAGCCCTGGGAGCAGTTCTTC.

The chain couples TRBV19 to TRBJ2-7; 8 positions agree with TRBD1. The CDR3 extends over 15 amino acids. The germline CDR1 and CDR2 sequences are LNHDA and SQIVND (reference sequence). V was clipped by 5 bases and J by 4 bases; unmatched bases: 10. DNA for the CDR3: TGTGCCAGTAGTGACCAGGGGGCGTCTAATTACGAGCAGTACTTC. It encodes CASSDQGASNYEQYF.

For this clone: This same CDR3 is encoded by further DNA sequences in the sample. The chain is built from TRBV9 and TRBJ1-6; 10 bases map to TRBD1. Trimming cost V 3 bases and J 10 bases; bases outside gene matches: 4. CDR1 is SGDLS, CDR2 YYNGEE, per germline. This CDR3 region has 14 residues. This chain's CDR3 is CASSGQGAGSPLHF. In nucleotides, the CDR3 is TGTGCCAGCAGCGGACAGGGGGCGGGATCACCCCTCCACTTT.

The chain employs TRBV18 and TRBJ1-2; no firm D call. The V end lost 5 bases, the J end lost 4 bases, and 8 bases lay between the germline ends. Germline lookup yields CDR1 KGHSH and CDR2 LQKENI. There are 12 residues in the CDR3. CDR3: CASSEGTYGYTF. DNA of the CDR3: TGTGCCAGCTCAGAGGGTACCTATGGCTACACCTTC.

The chain uses TRBV7-3 and TRBJ1-6; a weak D match, TRBD1 (5 bases). The V gene lost 0 bases and the J gene lost 10 bases, with 13 bases spanning the gap. CDR1 and CDR2 from the germline V gene are SGHTA and FQGTGA. The CDR3 covers 15 residues. CDR3 nucleotide sequence: TGTGCCAGCAGCTTAACGATTGGGGGGGAATCACCCCTCCACTTT. Residues: CASSLTIGGESPLHF.

V and J are TRBV5-1 and TRBJ2-5; 8 bases align to TRBD2. CDR3 length: 15 amino acids. Per the germline V gene, CDR1 is SGHRS and CDR2 is YFSETQ. Trimming took 0 bases from V and 1 from J; bases not matched to a gene: 2. This CDR3 reads CASSLGTSRQETQYF. In nucleotides, the CDR3 is TGCGCCAGCAGCTTGGGGACTAGCCGCCAAGAGACCCAGTACTTC.

This clone turned up a few times. The chain has TRBV29-1 and TRBJ2-3, with 11 bases matching TRBD2. This CDR3 has 14 amino acids. With 1 base clipped from V and 6 bases from J, the junction kept 3 bases outside the gene matches. CDR1 and CDR2 from the germline V gene are SQVTM and ANQGSEA. This chain's CDR3 is CSVEGVAGGDTQYF. For the CDR3, the DNA is TGCAGCGTTGAAGGCGTAGCGGGAGGGGATACGCAGTATTTT.

This clone showed up just a few times. The chain combines TRBV2 with TRBJ1-1; D might be TRBD1 (5 bases). Trimming pared 4 bases from V and 7 bases from J, leaving 10 bases between. Germline values: CDR1 SNHLY, CDR2 FYNNEI. The CDR3 extends over 12 amino acids. CDR3 sequence: CASSARGGEAFF. The CDR3 DNA follows: TGTGCCAGCAGTGCTAGGGGCGGTGAAGCTTTCTTT.

CDR3 sequence (DNA): TGTGCCATCAGTAAGACTAGCGGGAGGGCCGGCGAGCAGTACTTC. This sequence encodes CAISKTSGRAGEQYF. The rearrangement joins TRBV10-3 to TRBJ2-7; 14 bases match TRBD2. V was pared by 5 bases and J by 6 bases, with 6 bases of the junction left unmatched. This CDR3 has 15 amino acids. Germline lookup yields CDR1 ENHRY and CDR2 SYGVKD.

This clone was counted between two and nine times. This chain uses TRBV18 with TRBJ2-3, with a tentative D call TRBD2 (6 bases). V was pared by 3 bases and J by 10 bases, with 14 bases between. CDR3 length: 13 amino acids. The germline gives CDR1 KGHSH, CDR2 LQKENI. The CDR3 sequence: CASSPRDSGSQYF. CDR3 DNA: TGTGCCAGCTCACCCCGGGACTCGGGCTCGCAGTATTTT. Full variable domain (outside the CDR3, taken from reference TRBV18 and TRBJ2-3): NAGVMQNPRHLVRRRGQEARLRCSPMKGHSHVYWYRQLPEEGLKFMVYLQKENIIDESGMPKERFSAEFPKEGPSILRIQQVVRGDSAAYFCASSPRDSGSQYFGPGTRLTVL.

This clone came up once. This chain uses TRBV10-3 with TRBJ1-5; 8 bases line up with TRBD1. There are 14 residues in the CDR3. V gave up 10 bases and J gave up 5 bases; unmatched junction bases: 10. CDR1 and CDR2 (germline): ENHRY, SYGVKD. CDR3 coding DNA: TGTGCCAGCCGTAGCAGGGGGCGGGATCAGCCCCAGCATTTT. As protein: CASRSRGRDQPQHF.

The chain employs TRBV7-9 and TRBJ2-2; tentative D call: TRBD2 (5 bases). Germline values: CDR1 SEHNR, CDR2 FQNEAQ (reference sequence). The CDR3 length is 14 residues. V gave up 3 bases and J gave up 8 bases, with 13 bases separating them. In DNA form, the CDR3 reads TGTGCCAGCAGCTTGGCGGGTCGGATAGGGGAGCTGTTTTTT. Its translation is CASSLAGRIGELFF. The whole variable domain, filled in from reference TRBV7-9 and TRBJ2-2, reads DTGVSQNPRHKITKRGQNVTFRCDPISEHNRLYWYRQTLGQGPEFLTYFQNEAQLEKSRLLSDRFSAERPKGSFSTLEIQRTEQGDSAMYLCASSLAGRIGELFFGEGSRLTVL.

This clone appeared a few times. This rearrangement joins TRBV14 to TRBJ1-4; perhaps TRBD1 as D (5 bases). Germline CDR1 SGHDN, CDR2 FVKESK. Trimming stripped 4 bases from V and 3 bases from J, with 12 bases between. This CDR3 has 15 amino acids. The CDR3 sequence is CASSPHGGANEKLFF. CDR3 DNA sequence: TGTGCCAGCAGCCCCCACGGGGGGGCTAATGAAAAACTGTTTTTT.

The V gene is TRBV7-8, the J gene TRBJ2-2; D call uncertain. V was shortened by 5 bases and J by 7 bases, with 11 bases between the two germline ends. The V gene's germline CDR1 is SGHVS and CDR2 FQNEAQ. The length of the CDR3 is 13 residues. The CDR3 sequence is CASSPPVGGELFF. Here the CDR3 DNA reads TGTGCCAGCAGCCCACCCGTCGGCGGGGAGCTGTTTTTT.

In its sample, this clone was seen a few times. The rearrangement uses TRBV2 and TRBJ1-2; 7 bases fit TRBD1. Per germline, CDR1 SNHLY and CDR2 FYNNEI. This CDR3 contains 14 residues. V gave up 3 bases and J gave up 1 base; unmatched junction bases: 2. This CDR3 reads CASSENRGNYGYTF. CDR3 in DNA: TGTGCCAGCAGTGAGAACAGGGGTAACTATGGCTACACCTTC.

The J gene is TRBJ2-5, the V gene TRBV5-6; 8 bases align to TRBD1. This CDR3 comprises 17 residues. Germline lookup yields CDR1 SGHDT and CDR2 YYEEEE. The J segment lost 5 bases and the V segment lost 1 base, leaving 13 bases of the junction unmatched. The CDR3 protein is CASSLYRGRRLGETQYF. The CDR3 coding sequence is TGTGCCAGCAGCTTGTACAGGGGGAGGCGGTTAGGCGAGACCCAGTACTTC.

The rearrangement uses TRBV5-1 and TRBJ2-3; a weak D match, TRBD1 (7 bases). V was clipped by 1 base and J by 11 bases, with 17 bases between them. This CDR3 is 14 amino acids long. Germline assignment: CDR1 SGHRS and CDR2 YFSETQ. The CDR3 here is CASSLYTGEVEQYF. The CDR3 DNA follows: TGCGCCAGCAGCTTGTATACAGGGGAGGTTGAGCAGTATTTT.

In this sample, this clone turned up a few times. This chain links TRBV6-5 with TRBJ1-4; 7 bases line up with TRBD1. Trimming cost V 6 bases and J 5 bases; bases outside gene matches: 0. This CDR3 is 12 amino acids long. Germline V gene lookup returns CDR1 MNHEY and CDR2 SVGAGI. CDR3 sequence reads: CASRQGNEKLFF. CDR3 in DNA: TGTGCCAGCAGACAGGGGAATGAAAAACTGTTTTTT.

The genes are TRBV19 and TRBJ2-5; 9 bases are a match to TRBD1. The V segment lost 3 bases and the J segment 5 bases; nucleotides outside the gene matches: 7. The V gene's germline CDR1 is LNHDA and CDR2 SQIVND (reference sequence). This CDR3 has 15 residues. The CDR3 region has the DNA TGTGCCAGTAGTATCGGACAGGGGAATCGTGAGACCCAGTACTTC. It is translated as CASSIGQGNRETQYF.

This clone showed up just once. The V call is TRBV18, the J call TRBJ1-1, with 8 bases aligning to TRBD1. Trimming at V came to 6 bases and at J to 5 bases, leaving 8 bases not matched to a gene. Germline V gene data show CDR1 as KGHSH and CDR2 as LQKENI. CDR3 size: 14 residues. CDR3 loop: CASSPSTGGTEAFF. The DNA of the CDR3 is TGTGCCAGCTCCCCCAGTACAGGGGGGACTGAAGCTTTCTTT.

This rearrangement joins TRBV18 to TRBJ1-5; possibly TRBD1 for D (6 bases). This CDR3 is 15 amino acids long. In germline, CDR1 is KGHSH, CDR2 LQKENI. Trimming took 6 bases from V and 4 from J, leaving 16 bases between them. CDR3 coding DNA: TGTGCCAGCTCGCCTCAGGGGAACGGGAATCAGCCCCAGCATTTT. Its translation: CASSPQGNGNQPQHF.